The clone carrying this TCR beta chain has a single count. The antigen is undetermined. This sample stems from a study of resident and recirculating memory T cells in vitiligo. Study details: No cells were sorted; samples were homogenized just before genomic DNA extraction.

CDR1 GTSNPN and CDR2 SVGIG come from the germline V gene (reference sequence). Trimming removed 3 bases from V and 3 bases from J, with 9 bases in between. The CDR3 runs 13 residues. General study findings and limits: Different lesions suggested infiltration by different T cell clones.

Patients' lesions had not changed for the previous 6 months. Patients who had received treatment within the previous three months were excluded. Sequenced by immunoSEQ multiplex PCR; TCRdb stores in-frame clones only, minus some. The sample consists of 70,000 to 95,000 clones, just over 90% of them appearing once. The genes are TRBV30 and TRBJ1-5; TRBD1 is a possible D gene (5 bases). This TCR derives from a male donor with vitiligo. Sequenced input: blood. CDR3 loop: CAWSAGPNQPQHF. CDR3 nucleotides: TGTGCCTGGAGCGCAGGGCCCAATCAGCCCCAGCATTTT.